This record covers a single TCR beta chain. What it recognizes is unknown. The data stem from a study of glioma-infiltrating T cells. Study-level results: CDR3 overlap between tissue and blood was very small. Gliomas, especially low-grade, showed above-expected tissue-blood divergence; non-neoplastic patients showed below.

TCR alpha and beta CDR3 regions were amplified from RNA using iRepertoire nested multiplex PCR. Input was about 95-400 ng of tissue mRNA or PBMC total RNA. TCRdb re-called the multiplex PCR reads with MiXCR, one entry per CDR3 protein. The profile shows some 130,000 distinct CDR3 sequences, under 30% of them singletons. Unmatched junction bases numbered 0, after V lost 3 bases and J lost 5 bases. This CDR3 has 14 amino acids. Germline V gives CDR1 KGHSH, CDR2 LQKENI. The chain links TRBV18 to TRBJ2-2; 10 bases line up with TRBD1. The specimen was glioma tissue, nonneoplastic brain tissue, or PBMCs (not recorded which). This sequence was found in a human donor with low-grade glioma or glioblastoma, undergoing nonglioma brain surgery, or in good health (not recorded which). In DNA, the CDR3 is TGTGCCAGCTCACCGGGACAGGGGACCGGGGAGCTGTTTTTT. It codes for CASSPGQGTGELFF.